One sample yielded the 19 T cell receptor beta chains listed below, sequenced in a study of blood T cell repertoires in COVID-19. TCRdb's copy holds only in-frame clones and misses some; the assay was immunoSEQ multiplex PCR. The sample includes 80,000 to 130,000 clones, approximately 91% of them seen just once. Input material: peripheral blood. The receptors originated from a man in his sixties with acute or convalescent COVID-19.

This clone was counted between two and nine times. The rearrangement joins TRBV9 to TRBJ1-2, with D perhaps matching TRBD1 (5 bases). The ends were cut back, 2 bases at V and 4 bases at J, with 12 bases in the middle. The germline V gene has CDR1 SGDLS and CDR2 YYNGEE. CDR3 length: 14 residues. The CDR3 here is CASSVSGASYGYTF. The CDR3 nucleotides read TGTGCCAGCAGCGTGAGCGGGGCTAGCTATGGCTACACCTTC.

This clone has a handful of counts. The rearrangement uses TRBV7-8 and TRBJ2-1, with 7 bases lining up with TRBD2. Germline-derived CDR1 and CDR2 are SGHVS and FQNEAQ. V trimming: 10 bases; J trimming: 4 bases; junction bases outside the gene matches: 7. The CDR3 loop spans 13 amino acids. The CDR3 spells CAITGGRYNEQFF. Here the CDR3 DNA reads TGTGCCATCACGGGAGGAAGATACAATGAGCAGTTCTTC.

V gene TRBV6-5 combines with J gene TRBJ2-6; D is ambiguous. The CDR3 length is 13 residues. The ends were cut back, 4 bases at V and 2 bases at J, with 3 bases in the middle. Germline loops: CDR1 MNHEY, CDR2 SVGAGI. CDR3 amino acids: CASSSTGANVLTF. The CDR3 bases are TGTGCCAGCAGTTCAACTGGGGCCAACGTCCTGACTTTC.

The chain uses TRBV27 and TRBJ2-2; a possible D gene is TRBD2 (5 bases). Trimming took off 1 base at V and 11 bases at J, with 11 bases between the two ends. The germline V gene has CDR1 MNHEY and CDR2 SMNVEV (reference sequence). The CDR3 has 13 residues. CDR3 sequence (DNA): TGTGCCAGCAGTTTATACGTGGGAGTCGAGCTGTTTTTT. Residues: CASSLYVGVELFF.

The genes are TRBV6-6 and TRBJ2-7, with a possible D match to TRBD1 (6 bases). V dropped 4 bases and J dropped 4 bases, with 17 bases sitting between them. Germline values: CDR1 MNHNY, CDR2 SVGAGI (reference sequence). The CDR3 covers 15 residues. Written as DNA, the CDR3 is TGTGCCAGCAGTTCCCCCAGCAGGGGTCTTTACGAGCAGTACTTC. This codes for CASSSPSRGLYEQYF.

The chain combines TRBV29-1 with TRBJ1-2; the D gene is possibly TRBD1 (5 bases). CDR1 is SQVTM and CDR2 is ANQGSEA in the germline V gene. Trimming removed 5 bases at V and 2 bases at J, with 9 bases between. The CDR3 consists of 12 residues. The CDR3 DNA reads as TGCAGCGTTTCGGGGGGAAACTATGGCTACACCTTC. Translation: CSVSGGNYGYTF.

J is TRBJ2-2 and V is TRBV5-4; 14 nucleotides match TRBD2. V was clipped by 4 bases and J by 3 bases; unmatched bases: 2. The CDR3 covers 16 residues. Per the germline V gene, CDR1 is SGHNT and CDR2 is YYREEE (reference sequence). The chain's CDR3 is CASSPGLAGDTGELFF. In DNA form, the CDR3 reads TGTGCCAGCAGCCCGGGACTAGCGGGAGACACCGGGGAGCTGTTTTTT.

This rearrangement joins TRBV19 to TRBJ2-2; 8 bases match TRBD1. With 3 bases clipped from V and 6 bases from J, the junction kept 12 bases outside the gene matches. CDR1 is LNHDA and CDR2 is SQIVND in the germline V gene (reference sequence). CDR3 length: 17 amino acids. Here the CDR3 DNA reads TGTGCCAGTAGTATCAGTCGGCAGGGGGCTATCTCCGGGGAGCTGTTTTTT. Protein sequence: CASSISRQGAISGELFF.

The chain couples TRBV12-3 or TRBV12-4 to TRBJ1-2, with D possibly TRBD1 on 6 matching bases. With 4 bases removed from V and 8 bases from J, the gap between germline ends came to 14 bases. There are 13 residues in the CDR3. The CDR3 nucleotides read TGTGCCAGCAGTTCCAGTACAGGGATCGGCTACACCTTC. Protein: CASSSSTGIGYTF.

The V and J genes are TRBV29-1 and TRBJ1-1; no definite D call. Trimming took 6 bases from V and 11 from J, leaving 13 bases between them. The CDR3 contains 10 residues. Germline CDR1 is SQVTM and CDR2 is ANQGSEA. The CDR3 DNA is TGCAGCGTGGAGATCAGTGGCGCTTTCTTT. Protein: CSVEISGAFF.

CDR3 amino acids: CASSLWQTSSGYTF. CDR3 DNA sequence: TGTGCCAGCAGCTTGTGGCAGACTTCGAGTGGCTACACCTTC. V is TRBV5-6 and J is TRBJ1-2, with no clear D. This CDR3 has 14 amino acids. The V end was cut by 1 base, the J end by 7 bases, with 14 bases between. The germline gives CDR1 SGHDT, CDR2 YYEEEE.

V and J are TRBV28 and TRBJ2-1, with 12 positions matching TRBD2. V gave up 3 bases and J gave up 4 bases; unmatched junction bases: 4. In germline, CDR1 is MDHEN, CDR2 SYDVKM. The CDR3 covers 16 residues. The CDR3 nucleotides read TGTGCCAGCAGTTTGACTAGCGGGAGACTATACAATGAGCAGTTCTTC. Translating it yields CASSLTSGRLYNEQFF.

This chain connects TRBV19 to TRBJ2-3, with TRBD2 matching 11 bases. The CDR3 is made up of 16 amino acids. V shed 6 bases and J 2 bases; nucleotides not matched to a gene: 7. CDR1 LNHDA and CDR2 SQIVND come from the germline V gene (reference sequence). CDR3 residues: CASRGGTSGYTDTQYF. The CDR3 DNA reads TGTGCCAGTAGGGGGGGGACTAGCGGATACACAGATACGCAGTATTTT.

In this sample, this clone turned up once. V gene TRBV25-1 combines with J gene TRBJ1-5; D uncertain. The CDR3 loop spans 17 amino acids. Trimming took off 8 bases at V and 3 bases at J, with 23 bases between the two ends. The germline CDR1 and CDR2 sequences are MGHDK and SYGVNS. The CDR3, as DNA: TGTGCCAGCCCCATTCTTGGTGTCCAGTTTTTCAATCAGCCCCAGCATTTT. Translation: CASPILGVQFFNQPQHF.

This clone was seen only a few times. The V and J genes are TRBV18 and TRBJ1-1, with a tentative D call TRBD1 (5 bases). V lost 5 bases, J lost 0 bases, and 10 bases lay in between. Germline CDR1 reads KGHSH; CDR2 reads LQKENI. CDR3 length: 14 amino acids. CDR3 DNA sequence: TGTGCCAGCTCAGAACAGGAGATGAACACTGAAGCTTTCTTT. It is translated as CASSEQEMNTEAFF. The full variable domain, completed using reference TRBV18 and TRBJ1-1, is NAGVMQNPRHLVRRRGQEARLRCSPMKGHSHVYWYRQLPEEGLKFMVYLQKENIIDESGMPKERFSAEFPKEGPSILRIQQVVRGDSAAYFCASSEQEMNTEAFFGQGTRLTVV.

CDR3 loop: CASSLGTDTEAFF. CDR3 bases: TGTGCCAGCAGCTTAGGGACAGACACTGAAGCTTTCTTT. The chain combines TRBV11-2 with TRBJ1-1, with TRBD1 as a possible D gene (6 bases). Per the germline V gene, CDR1 is SGHAT and CDR2 is FQNNGV. The V end lost 1 base, the J end lost 3 bases, and 6 bases lay between the germline ends. The CDR3 sequence is 13 residues long. Full variable domain (outside the CDR3, taken from reference TRBV11-2 and TRBJ1-1): EAGVAQSPRYKIIEKRQSVAFWCNPISGHATLYWYQQILGQGPKLLIQFQNNGVVDDSQLPKDRFSAERLKGVDSTLKIQPAKLEDSAVYLCASSLGTDTEAFFGQGTRLTVV.

The rearrangement links TRBV30 to TRBJ2-5; 13 nucleotides align to TRBD2. The V and J ends lost 7 bases and 4 bases, in that order; junction bases with no gene match: 6. The CDR3 loop spans 14 amino acids. CDR1 GTSNPN and CDR2 SVGIG come from the germline V gene (reference sequence). CDR3 in DNA: TGTGCCTCTGACACTAGCGGGAGGGCAGAGACCCAGTACTTC. It yields the protein CASDTSGRAETQYF. The full variable domain, in which reference TRBV30 and TRBJ2-5 provide the parts outside the CDR3, is SQTIHQWPATLVQPVGSPLSLECTVEGTSNPNLYWYRQAAGRGLQLLFYSVGIGQISSEVPQNLSASRPQDRQFILSSKKLLLSDSGFYLCASDTSGRAETQYFGPGTRLLVL.

The rearrangement uses TRBV18 and TRBJ2-2; 9 bases match TRBD2. From germline, CDR1 is KGHSH and CDR2 LQKENI. The J segment lost 4 bases and the V segment lost 4 bases, leaving 10 bases of the junction unmatched. The CDR3 length is 17 residues. Written as DNA, the CDR3 is TGTGCCAGCTCACAGCTTAGCGGGAGTCGGAGCACCGGGGAGCTGTTTTTT. Its translation: CASSQLSGSRSTGELFF.

The J gene is TRBJ2-2, the V gene TRBV28; 13 bases agree with TRBD2. V was pared by 8 bases and J by 6 bases, with 9 bases of the junction left unmatched. The germline CDR1 and CDR2 sequences are MDHEN and SYDVKM. The length of the CDR3 is 16 residues. The CDR3 sequence is CASGELAGGLSGELFF. The CDR3 coding sequence is TGTGCCAGCGGCGAACTAGCGGGAGGGTTATCCGGGGAGCTGTTTTTT.